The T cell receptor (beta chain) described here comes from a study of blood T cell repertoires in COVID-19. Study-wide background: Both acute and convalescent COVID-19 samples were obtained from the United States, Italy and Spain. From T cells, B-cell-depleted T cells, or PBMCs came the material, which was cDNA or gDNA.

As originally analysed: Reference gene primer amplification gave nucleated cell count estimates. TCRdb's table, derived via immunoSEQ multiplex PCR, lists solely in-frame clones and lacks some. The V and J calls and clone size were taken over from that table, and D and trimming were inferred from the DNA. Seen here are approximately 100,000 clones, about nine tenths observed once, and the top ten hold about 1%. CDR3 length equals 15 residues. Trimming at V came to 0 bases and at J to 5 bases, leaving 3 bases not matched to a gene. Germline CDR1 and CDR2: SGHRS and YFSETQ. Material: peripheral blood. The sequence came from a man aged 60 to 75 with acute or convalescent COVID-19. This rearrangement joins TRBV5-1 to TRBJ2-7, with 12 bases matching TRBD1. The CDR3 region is CASSLEGQGADEQYF. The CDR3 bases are TGCGCCAGCAGCTTGGAGGGACAGGGGGCGGACGAGCAGTACTTC.